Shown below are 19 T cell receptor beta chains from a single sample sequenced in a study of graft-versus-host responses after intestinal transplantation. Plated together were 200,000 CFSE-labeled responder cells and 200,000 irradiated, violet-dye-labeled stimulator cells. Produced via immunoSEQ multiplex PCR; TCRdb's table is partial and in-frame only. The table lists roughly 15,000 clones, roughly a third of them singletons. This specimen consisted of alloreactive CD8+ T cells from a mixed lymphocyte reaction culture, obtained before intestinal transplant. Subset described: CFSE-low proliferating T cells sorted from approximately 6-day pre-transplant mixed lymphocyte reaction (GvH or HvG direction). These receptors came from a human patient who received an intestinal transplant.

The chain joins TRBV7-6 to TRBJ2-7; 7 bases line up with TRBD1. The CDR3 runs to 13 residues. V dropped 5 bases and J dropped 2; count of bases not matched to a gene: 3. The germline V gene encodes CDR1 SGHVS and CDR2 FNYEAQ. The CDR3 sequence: CASSRGTAYEQYF. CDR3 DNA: TGTGCCAGCAGCCGAGGGACAGCCTACGAGCAGTACTTC.

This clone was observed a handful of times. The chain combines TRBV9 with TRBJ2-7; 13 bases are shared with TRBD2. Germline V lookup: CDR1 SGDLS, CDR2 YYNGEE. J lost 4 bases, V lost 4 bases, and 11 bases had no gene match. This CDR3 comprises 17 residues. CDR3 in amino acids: CASSSGTSGASGYEQYF. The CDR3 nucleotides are TGTGCCAGCAGCTCCGGGACTAGCGGGGCATCAGGTTACGAGCAGTACTTC.

The CDR3 region has the DNA TGTGCCAGCTGTCCGGGGGCCACCTACGAGCAGTACTTC. It codes for CASCPGATYEQYF. V is TRBV27 and J is TRBJ2-7; D possibly matches TRBD1 or TRBD2 (6 bases each). V lost 8 bases to trimming and J lost 2 bases, with 13 bases between them. The CDR3 is made up of 13 amino acids. The germline V gene has CDR1 MNHEY and CDR2 SMNVEV (reference sequence).

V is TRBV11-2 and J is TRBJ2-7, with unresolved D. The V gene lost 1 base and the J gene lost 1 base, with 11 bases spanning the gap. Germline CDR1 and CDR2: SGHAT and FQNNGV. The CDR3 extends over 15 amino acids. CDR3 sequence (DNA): TGTGCCAGCAGCTTAGGGGTGTACGATTCCTACGAGCAGTACTTC. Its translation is CASSLGVYDSYEQYF.

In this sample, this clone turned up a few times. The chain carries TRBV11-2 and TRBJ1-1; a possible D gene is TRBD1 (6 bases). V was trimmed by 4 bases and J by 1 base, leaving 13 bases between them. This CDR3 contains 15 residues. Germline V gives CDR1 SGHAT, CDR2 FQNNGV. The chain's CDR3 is CASSSSSGENTEAFF. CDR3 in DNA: TGTGCCAGCAGCTCCTCCTCAGGGGAGAACACTGAAGCTTTCTTT.

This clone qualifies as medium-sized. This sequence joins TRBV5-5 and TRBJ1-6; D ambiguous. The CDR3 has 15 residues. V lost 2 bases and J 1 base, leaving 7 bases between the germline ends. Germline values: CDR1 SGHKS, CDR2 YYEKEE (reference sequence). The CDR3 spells CASSFGESYNSPLHF. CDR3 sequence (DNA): TGTGCCAGCAGCTTTGGAGAATCCTATAATTCACCCCTCCACTTT.

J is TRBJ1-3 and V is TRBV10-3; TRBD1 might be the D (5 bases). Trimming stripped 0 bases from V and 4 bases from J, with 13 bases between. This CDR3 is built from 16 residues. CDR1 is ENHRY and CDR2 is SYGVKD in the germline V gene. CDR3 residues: CAISESIRGVGNTIYF. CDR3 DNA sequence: TGTGCCATCAGTGAGTCGATTAGGGGCGTCGGAAACACCATATATTTT.

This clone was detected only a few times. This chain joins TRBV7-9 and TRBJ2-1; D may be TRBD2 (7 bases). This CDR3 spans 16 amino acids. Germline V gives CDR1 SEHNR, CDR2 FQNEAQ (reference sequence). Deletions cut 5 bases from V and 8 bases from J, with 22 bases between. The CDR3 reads CASSPPRRGGFDEQFF. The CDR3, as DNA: TGTGCCAGCAGCCCGCCCCGGAGGGGGGGCTTCGATGAGCAGTTCTTC.

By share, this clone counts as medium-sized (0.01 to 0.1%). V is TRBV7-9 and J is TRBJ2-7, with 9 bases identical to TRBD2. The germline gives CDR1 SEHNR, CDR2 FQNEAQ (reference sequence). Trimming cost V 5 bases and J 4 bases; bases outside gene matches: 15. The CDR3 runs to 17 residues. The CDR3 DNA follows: TGTGCCAGCAGCCCCCCGAGCGTGGGCGGGGGGGCGTACGAGCAGTACTTC. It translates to CASSPPSVGGGAYEQYF.

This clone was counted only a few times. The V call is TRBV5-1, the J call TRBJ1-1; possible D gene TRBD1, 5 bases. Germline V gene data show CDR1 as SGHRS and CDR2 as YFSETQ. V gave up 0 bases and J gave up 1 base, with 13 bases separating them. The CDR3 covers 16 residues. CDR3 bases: TGCGCCAGCAGCTTGGCGCGGGGACGGGAGAACACTGAAGCTTTCTTT. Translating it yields CASSLARGRENTEAFF.

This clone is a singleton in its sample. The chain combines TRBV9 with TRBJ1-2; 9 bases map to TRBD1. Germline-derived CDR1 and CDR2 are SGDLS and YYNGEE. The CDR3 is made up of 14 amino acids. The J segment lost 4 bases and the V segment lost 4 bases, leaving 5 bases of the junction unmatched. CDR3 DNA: TGTGCCAGCAGCCTACAGGGGGCATTCTATGGCTACACCTTC. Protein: CASSLQGAFYGYTF.

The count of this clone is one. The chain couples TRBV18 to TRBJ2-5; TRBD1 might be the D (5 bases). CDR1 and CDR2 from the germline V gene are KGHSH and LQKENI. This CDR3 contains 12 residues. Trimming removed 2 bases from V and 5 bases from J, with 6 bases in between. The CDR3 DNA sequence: TGTGCCAGCTCACCAAAGGGGGAGACCCAGTACTTC. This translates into CASSPKGETQYF.

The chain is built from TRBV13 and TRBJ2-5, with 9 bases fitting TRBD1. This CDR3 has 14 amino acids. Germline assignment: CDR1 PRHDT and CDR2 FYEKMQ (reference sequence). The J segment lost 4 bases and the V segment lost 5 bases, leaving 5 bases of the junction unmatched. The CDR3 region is CASSPTGGLETQYF. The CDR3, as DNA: TGTGCCAGCAGCCCAACAGGGGGCTTAGAGACCCAGTACTTC.

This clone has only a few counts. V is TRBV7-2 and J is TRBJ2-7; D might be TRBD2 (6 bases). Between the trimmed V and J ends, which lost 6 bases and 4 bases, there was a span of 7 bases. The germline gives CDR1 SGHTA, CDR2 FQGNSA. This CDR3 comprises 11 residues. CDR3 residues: CASREGYEQYF. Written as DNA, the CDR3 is TGTGCCAGCAGGGAGGGGTACGAGCAGTACTTC.

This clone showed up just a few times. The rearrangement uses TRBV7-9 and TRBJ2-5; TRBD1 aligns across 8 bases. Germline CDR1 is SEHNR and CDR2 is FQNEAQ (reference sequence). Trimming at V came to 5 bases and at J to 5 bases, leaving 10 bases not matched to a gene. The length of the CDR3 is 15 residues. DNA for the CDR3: TGTGCCAGCAGCCCCCCAGGGGGCTGGGGCGAGACCCAGTACTTC. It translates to CASSPPGGWGETQYF.

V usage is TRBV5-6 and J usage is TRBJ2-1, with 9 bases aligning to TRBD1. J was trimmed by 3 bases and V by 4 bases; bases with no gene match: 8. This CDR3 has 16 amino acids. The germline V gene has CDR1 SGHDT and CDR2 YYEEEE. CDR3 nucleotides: TGTGCCAGCAGCGCCGGGACAGGGTTCGGCTACAATGAGCAGTTCTTC. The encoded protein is CASSAGTGFGYNEQFF.

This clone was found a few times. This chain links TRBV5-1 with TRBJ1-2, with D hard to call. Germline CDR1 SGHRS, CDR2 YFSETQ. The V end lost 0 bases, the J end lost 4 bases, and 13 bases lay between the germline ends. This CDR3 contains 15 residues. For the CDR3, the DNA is TGCGCCAGCAGCTTGGAAGGAGGGCCCACCTATGGCTACACCTTC. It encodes CASSLEGGPTYGYTF.

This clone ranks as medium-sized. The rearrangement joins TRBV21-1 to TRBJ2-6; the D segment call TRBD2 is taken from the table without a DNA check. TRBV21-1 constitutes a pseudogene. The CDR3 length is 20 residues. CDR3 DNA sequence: TGTGCCAGCAGCAAGCCGGGACGGGGGGCCCTATGCTCTGGGGCCAACGTCCTGACTTTC. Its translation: CASSKPGRGALCSGANVLTF.

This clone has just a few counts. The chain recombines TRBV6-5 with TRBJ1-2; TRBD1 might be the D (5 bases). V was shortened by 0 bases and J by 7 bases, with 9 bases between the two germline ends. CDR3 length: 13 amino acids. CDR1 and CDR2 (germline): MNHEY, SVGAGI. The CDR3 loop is CASSYSSGSGYTF. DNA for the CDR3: TGTGCCAGCAGTTACTCGTCAGGGAGTGGCTACACCTTC.